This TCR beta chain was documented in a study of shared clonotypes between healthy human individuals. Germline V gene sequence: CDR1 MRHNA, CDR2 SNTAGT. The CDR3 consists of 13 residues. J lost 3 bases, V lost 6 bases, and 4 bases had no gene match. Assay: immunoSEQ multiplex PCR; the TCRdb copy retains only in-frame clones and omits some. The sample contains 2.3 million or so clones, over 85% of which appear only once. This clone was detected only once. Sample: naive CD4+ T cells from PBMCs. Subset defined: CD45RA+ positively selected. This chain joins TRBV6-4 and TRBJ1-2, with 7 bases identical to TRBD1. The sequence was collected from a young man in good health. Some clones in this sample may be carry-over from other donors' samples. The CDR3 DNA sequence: TGTGCCAGCAGATCACAGGGGTACTATGGCTACACCTTC. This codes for CASRSQGYYGYTF.